These 26 T cell receptor beta chains were all obtained from the same sample, sequenced in a study of blood T cell repertoires in COVID-19. Repertoires were generated with immunoSEQ multiplex PCR, while TCRdb's copy carries only in-frame clones and drops some. There are fewer than 250,000 clones in the sample; 75% to 90% occur only once, and approximately 3.7% lies in the top ten. Sequencing input: PBMCs or T cells enriched from blood (not recorded which). These receptors all stem from a woman in her twenties or thirties who had been exposed to COVID-19.

The genes are TRBV9 and TRBJ2-1; 10 bases are a match to TRBD2. The CDR3 runs 16 residues. V lost 5 bases, J lost 4 bases, and 9 bases stayed unmatched. Looked up from germline, CDR1 is SGDLS and CDR2 is YYNGEE. The CDR3 DNA follows: TGTGCCAGCAGTATTACCGGGACTAGCGCTTACAATGAGCAGTTCTTC. Protein product: CASSITGTSAYNEQFF.

The rearrangement joins TRBV13 to TRBJ1-1; a weak D match, TRBD1 (6 bases). Per germline, CDR1 PRHDT and CDR2 FYEKMQ (reference sequence). The CDR3 has 12 amino acids. V was shortened by 1 base and J by 10 bases, with 10 bases between the two germline ends. The CDR3 sequence is CASSLEGERAFF. The CDR3 DNA sequence: TGTGCCAGCAGCTTAGAGGGGGAGAGAGCTTTCTTT.

V is TRBV3-1 (or the pseudogene TRBV3-2) and J is TRBJ1-6; tentative D call: TRBD1 (5 bases). This CDR3 is built from 16 residues. Per the germline V gene, CDR1 is LGHDT and CDR2 is YNNKEL (reference sequence). Trimming pared 5 bases from V and 0 bases from J, leaving 11 bases between. CDR3 nucleotides: TGTGCCAGCAGCTCAGGTCAGGGCTCCTATAATTCACCCCTCCACTTT. Translated, it gives CASSSGQGSYNSPLHF.

This clone was counted once. The V call is TRBV5-1, the J call TRBJ1-2; tentative D call: TRBD1 (6 bases). Trimming stripped 4 bases from V and 0 bases from J, with 13 bases between. Germline-derived CDR1 and CDR2 are SGHRS and YFSETQ. This CDR3 has 15 residues. CDR3 sequence (DNA): TGCGCCAGCAGCGAGGACAGCATCACTAACTATGGCTACACCTTC. Amino acid sequence: CASSEDSITNYGYTF.

V gene TRBV12-3 or TRBV12-4 combines with J gene TRBJ2-3, with D uncertain. CDR3 length equals 13 residues. The germline V and J ends were trimmed by 2 bases and 0 bases, with 3 bases remaining between them. CDR3 region: CASSLPSTDTQYF. CDR3 bases: TGTGCCAGCAGTTTACCTAGCACAGATACGCAGTATTTT.

This chain uses TRBV5-1 with TRBJ2-1; 8 bases line up with TRBD2. Trimming took 1 base from V and 7 from J; bases not matched to a gene: 7. The CDR3 runs 15 residues. Germline V gene sequence: CDR1 SGHRS, CDR2 YFSETQ. This chain's CDR3 is CASSLSTSAFNEQFF. The CDR3 DNA follows: TGCGCCAGCAGCTTGTCGACTAGCGCGTTTAATGAGCAGTTCTTC.

V is TRBV19 and J is TRBJ2-7; 10 bases map to TRBD2. Germline V gene data show CDR1 as LNHDA and CDR2 as SQIVND (reference sequence). This CDR3 contains 15 residues. V shed 4 bases, J shed 2 bases, and the junction held 5 bases outside the gene matches. The CDR3 DNA sequence: TGTGCCAGTAGTAACGGACTAGCGGCCCCCTACGAGCAGTACTTC. This gives the protein CASSNGLAAPYEQYF. Together with reference TRBV19 and TRBJ2-7, the CDR3 gives the full variable domain: DGGITQSPKYLFRKEGQNVTLSCEQNLNHDAMYWYRQDPGQGLRLIYYSQIVNDFQKGDIAEGYSVSREKKESFPLTVTSAQKNPTAFYLCASSNGLAAPYEQYFGPGTRLTVT.

Turning to this clone: Mismatch with germline at one junction end may stem from a read error. This chain joins TRBV11-2 and TRBJ2-3; D is perhaps TRBD2 (5 bases). Germline-derived CDR1 and CDR2 are SGHAT and FQNNGV. The CDR3 contains 15 residues. CDR3 sequence: CASSFRGRSIDTQYF. For the CDR3, the DNA is TGTGCCAGCAGCTTTCGGGGTAGAAGCATAGATACGCAGTATTTT.

The CDR3 DNA reads TGTGCCAGCAGCCAAAGCGGAGCCCTAGCGGGAGGGCCACAAGAGACCCAGTACTTC. As protein: CASSQSGALAGGPQETQYF. The chain carries TRBV4-2 and TRBJ2-5, with TRBD2 matching 12 bases. V trimming: 2 bases; J trimming: 2 bases; junction bases outside the gene matches: 12. CDR3 length: 19 amino acids. The germline V gene encodes CDR1 LGHNA and CDR2 YNFKEQ.

V and J are TRBV28 and TRBJ1-4; 7 bases fit TRBD1. The CDR3 loop spans 13 amino acids. V shed 8 bases and J 7 bases; nucleotides not matched to a gene: 7. The germline V gene has CDR1 MDHEN and CDR2 SYDVKM. CDR3 amino acids: CASRTGGVEKLFF. In nucleotides, the CDR3 is TGTGCCAGCCGGACAGGAGGGGTTGAAAAACTGTTTTTT.

The chain is built from TRBV4-2 and TRBJ2-7; D is possibly TRBD1 (5 bases). V shed 4 bases and J shed 1 base, with 14 bases lying between them. From germline, CDR1 is LGHNA and CDR2 YNFKEQ. The CDR3 runs to 15 residues. The CDR3 DNA reads TGTGCCAGCAGCCCCGCCGCGACAGAGTCCTACGAGCAGTACTTC. Its translation: CASSPAATESYEQYF.

As regards this clone: Other DNA sequences within the sample encode an identical CDR3. The genes are TRBV5-1 and TRBJ2-5; 7 bases fit TRBD1. The J segment lost 1 base and the V segment lost 0 bases, leaving 0 bases of the junction unmatched. Per germline, CDR1 SGHRS and CDR2 YFSETQ. The CDR3 is 14 residues long. In DNA form, the CDR3 reads TGCGCCAGCAGCTTGGCAGGGGGCCAAGAGACCCAGTACTTC. This sequence encodes CASSLAGGQETQYF. The entire variable domain, with the rest obtained from reference TRBV5-1 and TRBJ2-5, is as follows: KAGVTQTPRYLIKTRGQQVTLSCSPISGHRSVSWYQQTPGQGLQFLFEYFSETQRNKGNFPGRFSGRQFSNSRSEMNVSTLELGDSALYLCASSLAGGQETQYFGPGTRLLVL.

This sequence joins TRBV7-9 and TRBJ1-6, with 7 bases that match TRBD1. Germline assignment: CDR1 SEHNR and CDR2 FQNEAQ (reference sequence). The junction had 5 bases not matched to a gene; V was cut back by 5 bases and J by 7 bases. CDR3 size: 14 residues. The CDR3 nucleotides read TGTGCCAGCAGCCAGGGGACAGAAAATTCACCCCTCCACTTT. Translation gives CASSQGTENSPLHF.

The V call is TRBV4-1, the J call TRBJ2-1; D is unresolved. The ends were cut back, 5 bases at V and 4 bases at J, with 6 bases in the middle. The germline CDR1 and CDR2 sequences are MGHRA and YSYEKL. CDR3 length: 12 residues. CDR3 region: CASSNLYNEQFF. CDR3 in DNA: TGCGCCAGCAGCAACCTATACAATGAGCAGTTCTTC.

This clone was recorded once. This chain links TRBV21-1 with TRBJ1-4. TRBV21-1 is shown as a pseudogene. CDR3 length equals 15 residues. This chain's CDR3 is CASSKEALRREKLFF. The CDR3 DNA sequence: TGTGCCAGCAGCAAAGAGGCCCTTAGGCGGGAAAAACTGTTTTTT.

The chain employs TRBV14 and TRBJ2-1; 7 bases map to TRBD2. The CDR3 is made up of 15 amino acids. With 1 base clipped from V and 7 bases from J, the junction kept 7 bases outside the gene matches. Germline V CDR1 and CDR2: SGHDN, FVKESK. The CDR3 DNA sequence: TGTGCCAGCAGCCAAGTTGCGGGAGTCAAAAATGAGCAGTTCTTC. It yields the protein CASSQVAGVKNEQFF.

This chain joins TRBV5-1 and TRBJ1-2, with TRBD1 identical over 7 bases. The J segment lost 0 bases and the V segment lost 5 bases, leaving 4 bases of the junction unmatched. CDR1 SGHRS and CDR2 YFSETQ come from the germline V gene. This CDR3 comprises 14 residues. CDR3 nucleotides: TGCGCCAGCAGAGAACAGGGGCCTAACTATGGCTACACCTTC. Translated: CASREQGPNYGYTF.

CDR3 nucleotide sequence: TGTGCCAGCAGTGAATGGGGGGGAGCGATGTACAATGAGCAGTTCTTC. This translates into CASSEWGGAMYNEQFF. V usage is TRBV6-1 and J usage is TRBJ2-1, with 7 bases that match TRBD2. Germline V lookup: CDR1 MNHNS, CDR2 SASEGT. Unmatched junction bases numbered 8, after V lost 2 bases and J lost 4 bases. CDR3 size: 16 residues.

The chain employs TRBV5-1 and TRBJ1-1, with D uncertain. This CDR3 comprises 13 residues. The germline V gene has CDR1 SGHRS and CDR2 YFSETQ. Trimming shortened V by 4 bases and J by 1 base, and 8 bases separated the two germline ends. The CDR3, as DNA: TGCGCCAGCAGCCCAGAACAGAACACTGAAGCTTTCTTT. Its translation: CASSPEQNTEAFF.

V usage is TRBV27 and J usage is TRBJ2-7; 8 nucleotides align to TRBD2. This CDR3 has 16 amino acids. The germline V gene has CDR1 MNHEY and CDR2 SMNVEV (reference sequence). The V segment lost 2 bases and the J segment 5 bases; nucleotides outside the gene matches: 11. Here the CDR3 reads CASSLGSIAGHDEQYF. CDR3 DNA sequence: TGTGCCAGCAGTTTAGGGTCGATAGCGGGGCATGACGAGCAGTACTTC.

CDR3 nucleotide sequence: TGCGCCAGCAGCTCACACAGGGTAGAGGACACTGAAGCTTTCTTT. The encoded protein is CASSSHRVEDTEAFF. The gene calls are TRBV5-1 and TRBJ1-1, with D possibly TRBD1 on 6 matching bases. The CDR3 loop spans 15 amino acids. The V gene's germline CDR1 is SGHRS and CDR2 YFSETQ. The V gene lost 3 bases and the J gene lost 3 bases, with 15 bases spanning the gap.

The V call is TRBV19, the J call TRBJ1-1, with D hard to call. Germline loops: CDR1 LNHDA, CDR2 SQIVND (reference sequence). Trimming removed 1 base at V and 1 base at J, with 16 bases between. The CDR3 has 17 amino acids. The CDR3 DNA sequence: TGTGCCAGTAGTATAGGGGCACGGGGTCTACCGAACACTGAAGCTTTCTTT. Translating gives CASSIGARGLPNTEAFF.

V gene TRBV4-1 combines with J gene TRBJ1-2; D possibly corresponds to TRBD1 (6 bases). Germline values: CDR1 MGHRA, CDR2 YSYEKL. Trimming stripped 0 bases from V and 5 bases from J, with 10 bases between. The CDR3 spans 14 residues. The chain's CDR3 is CASSQETGDYGYTF. DNA for the CDR3: TGCGCCAGCAGCCAAGAGACAGGAGATTATGGCTACACCTTC.

The J gene is TRBJ1-2, the V gene TRBV5-3, with TRBD1 matching over 11 bases. TRBV5-3 is an open reading frame, and its role is uncertain. The CDR3 is 16 residues long. With 5 bases clipped from V and 4 bases from J, the junction kept 10 bases outside the gene matches. The CDR3 sequence is CARRDAGTGGLYGYTF. The CDR3, as DNA: TGTGCCAGAAGGGACGCCGGGACAGGGGGACTCTATGGCTACACCTTC.

The rearrangement uses TRBV7-9 and TRBJ2-1, with 8 bases fitting TRBD2. Trimming cost V 5 bases and J 0 bases; bases outside gene matches: 6. CDR1 and CDR2 (germline): SEHNR, FQNEAQ (reference sequence). CDR3 length equals 16 residues. This chain's CDR3 is CASSITSGSSYNEQFF. CDR3 bases: TGTGCCAGCAGCATCACTAGCGGTAGCTCCTACAATGAGCAGTTCTTC.

This sequence joins TRBV9 and TRBJ2-3; 8 bases are shared with TRBD2. The J segment lost 3 bases and the V segment lost 4 bases, leaving 10 bases of the junction unmatched. The germline V gene has CDR1 SGDLS and CDR2 YYNGEE. The CDR3 covers 16 residues. CDR3 nucleotides: TGTGCCAGCAGCCCCCAGAGCGGGAGTTGGACAGATACGCAGTATTTT. Its translation: CASSPQSGSWTDTQYF.